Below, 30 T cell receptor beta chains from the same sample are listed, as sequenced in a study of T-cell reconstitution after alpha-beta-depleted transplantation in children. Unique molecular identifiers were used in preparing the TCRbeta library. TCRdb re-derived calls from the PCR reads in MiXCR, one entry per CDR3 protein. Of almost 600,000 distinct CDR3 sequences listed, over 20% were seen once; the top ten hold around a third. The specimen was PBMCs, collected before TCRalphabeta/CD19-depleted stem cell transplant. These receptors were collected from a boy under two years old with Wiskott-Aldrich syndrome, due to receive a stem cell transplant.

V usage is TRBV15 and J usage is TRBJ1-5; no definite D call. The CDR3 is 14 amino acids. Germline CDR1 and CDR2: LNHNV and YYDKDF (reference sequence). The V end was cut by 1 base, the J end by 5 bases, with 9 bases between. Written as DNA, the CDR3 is TGTGCCACCAGCAGAGCGAGAGGAGATCAGCCCCAGCATTTT. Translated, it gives CATSRARGDQPQHF. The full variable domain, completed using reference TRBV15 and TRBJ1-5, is DAMVIQNPRYQVTQFGKPVTLSCSQTLNHNVMYWYQQKSSQAPKLLFHYYDKDFNNEADTPDNFQSRRPNTSFCFLDIRSPGLGDTAMYLCATSRARGDQPQHFGDGTRLSIL.

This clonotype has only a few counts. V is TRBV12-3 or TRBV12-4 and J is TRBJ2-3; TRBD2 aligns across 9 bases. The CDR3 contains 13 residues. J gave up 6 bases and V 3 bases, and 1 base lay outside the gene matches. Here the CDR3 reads CASSFTSGDTQYF. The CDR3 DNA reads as TGTGCCAGCAGTTTCACTAGCGGGGATACGCAGTATTTT.

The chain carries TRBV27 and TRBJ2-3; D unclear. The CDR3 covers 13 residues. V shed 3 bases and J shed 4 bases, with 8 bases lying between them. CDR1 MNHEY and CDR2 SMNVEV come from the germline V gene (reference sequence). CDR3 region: CASSFQTSDTQYF. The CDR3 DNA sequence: TGTGCCAGCAGTTTCCAGACTTCAGATACGCAGTATTTT.

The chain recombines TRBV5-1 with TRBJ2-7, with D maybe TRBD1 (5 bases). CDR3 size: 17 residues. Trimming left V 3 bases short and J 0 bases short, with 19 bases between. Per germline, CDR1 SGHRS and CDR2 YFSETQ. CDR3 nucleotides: TGCGCCAGCAGCTCAGAACCGATGGGGCCGAACTCCTACGAGCAGTACTTC. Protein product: CASSSEPMGPNSYEQYF. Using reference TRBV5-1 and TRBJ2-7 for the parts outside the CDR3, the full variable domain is KAGVTQTPRYLIKTRGQQVTLSCSPISGHRSVSWYQQTPGQGLQFLFEYFSETQRNKGNFPGRFSGRQFSNSRSEMNVSTLELGDSALYLCASSSEPMGPNSYEQYFGPGTRLTVT.

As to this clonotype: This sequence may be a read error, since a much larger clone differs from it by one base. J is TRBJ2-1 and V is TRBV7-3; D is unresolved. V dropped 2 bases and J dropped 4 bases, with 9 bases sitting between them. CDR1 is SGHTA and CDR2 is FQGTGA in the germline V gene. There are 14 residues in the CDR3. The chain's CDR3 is CASSLPLGYNEQFF. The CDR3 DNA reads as TGTGCCAGCAGCTTACCGTTGGGGTACAATGAGCAGTTCTTC.

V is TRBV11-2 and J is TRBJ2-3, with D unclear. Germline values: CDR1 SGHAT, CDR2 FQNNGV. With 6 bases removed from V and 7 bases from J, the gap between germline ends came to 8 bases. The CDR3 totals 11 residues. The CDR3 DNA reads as TGTGCCAGCAGTCGTGGATATACGCAGTATTTT. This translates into CASSRGYTQYF.

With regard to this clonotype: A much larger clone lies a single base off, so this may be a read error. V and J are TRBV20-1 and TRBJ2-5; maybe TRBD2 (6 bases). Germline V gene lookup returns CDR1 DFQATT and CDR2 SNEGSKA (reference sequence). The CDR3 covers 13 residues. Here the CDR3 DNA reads TGCAGTGCCGTCACGCGGGGCGGAGAGCCCCAGTACTTC. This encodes CSAVTRGGEPQYF.

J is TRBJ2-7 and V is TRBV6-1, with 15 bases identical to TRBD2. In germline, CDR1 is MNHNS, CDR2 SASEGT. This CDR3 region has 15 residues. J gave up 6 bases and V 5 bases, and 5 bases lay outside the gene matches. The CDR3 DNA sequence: TGTGCCAGCAGTCAACGGGGACTAGCGGGAGGCGAGCAGTACTTC. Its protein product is CASSQRGLAGGEQYF.

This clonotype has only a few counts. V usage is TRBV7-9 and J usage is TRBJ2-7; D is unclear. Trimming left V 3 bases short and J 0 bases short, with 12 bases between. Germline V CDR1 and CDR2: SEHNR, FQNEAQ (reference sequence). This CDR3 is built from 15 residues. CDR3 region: CASSFNTYSSYEQYF. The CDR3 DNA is TGTGCCAGCAGCTTTAATACGTACTCCTCCTACGAGCAGTACTTC.

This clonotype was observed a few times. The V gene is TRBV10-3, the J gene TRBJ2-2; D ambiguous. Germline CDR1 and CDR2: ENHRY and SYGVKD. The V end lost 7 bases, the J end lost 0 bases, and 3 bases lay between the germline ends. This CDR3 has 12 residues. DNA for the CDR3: TGTGCCATCACCTCGAACACCGGGGAGCTGTTTTTT. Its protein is CAITSNTGELFF.

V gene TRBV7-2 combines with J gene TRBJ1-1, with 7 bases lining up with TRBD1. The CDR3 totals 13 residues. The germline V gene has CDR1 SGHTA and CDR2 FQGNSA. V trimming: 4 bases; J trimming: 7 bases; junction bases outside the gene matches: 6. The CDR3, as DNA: TGTGCCAGCAGCTCCCAGGGGGGTGGTGAAGCTTTCTTT. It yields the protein CASSSQGGGEAFF.

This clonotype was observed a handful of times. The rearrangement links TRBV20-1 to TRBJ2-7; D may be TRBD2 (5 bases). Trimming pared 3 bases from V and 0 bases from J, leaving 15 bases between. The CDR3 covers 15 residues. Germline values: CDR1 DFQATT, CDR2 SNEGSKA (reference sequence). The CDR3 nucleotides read TGCAGTGCTAGTAACCCGGCGGGCCTCTCCTACGAGCAGTACTTC. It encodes CSASNPAGLSYEQYF.

The CDR3 protein is CASMVGTTDTQYF. CDR3 nucleotide sequence: TGCGCCAGCATGGTCGGAACCACAGATACGCAGTATTTT. This chain joins TRBV5-1 and TRBJ2-3; D gene ambiguous. This CDR3 comprises 13 residues. The V gene lost 6 bases and the J gene lost 2 bases, with 10 bases spanning the gap. Per germline, CDR1 SGHRS and CDR2 YFSETQ.

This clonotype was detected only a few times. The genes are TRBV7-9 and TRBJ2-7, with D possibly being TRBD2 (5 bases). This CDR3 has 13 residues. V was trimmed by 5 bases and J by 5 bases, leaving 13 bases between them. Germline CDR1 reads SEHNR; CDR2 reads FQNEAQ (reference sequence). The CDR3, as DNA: TGTGCCAGCAGCAGGGAGAGGGTGGACGAGCAGTACTTC. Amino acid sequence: CASSRERVDEQYF. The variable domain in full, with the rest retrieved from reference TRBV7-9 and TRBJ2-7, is DTGVSQNPRHKITKRGQNVTFRCDPISEHNRLYWYRQTLGQGPEFLTYFQNEAQLEKSRLLSDRFSAERPKGSFSTLEIQRTEQGDSAMYLCASSRERVDEQYFGPGTRLTVT.

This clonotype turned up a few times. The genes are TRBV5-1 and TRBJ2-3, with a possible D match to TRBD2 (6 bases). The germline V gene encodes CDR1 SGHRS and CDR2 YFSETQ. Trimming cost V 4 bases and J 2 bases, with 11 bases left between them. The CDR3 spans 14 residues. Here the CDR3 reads CASSPGTVTDTQYF. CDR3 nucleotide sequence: TGCGCCAGCAGCCCTGGGACTGTCACAGATACGCAGTATTTT. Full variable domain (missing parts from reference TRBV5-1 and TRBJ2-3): KAGVTQTPRYLIKTRGQQVTLSCSPISGHRSVSWYQQTPGQGLQFLFEYFSETQRNKGNFPGRFSGRQFSNSRSEMNVSTLELGDSALYLCASSPGTVTDTQYFGPGTRLTVL.

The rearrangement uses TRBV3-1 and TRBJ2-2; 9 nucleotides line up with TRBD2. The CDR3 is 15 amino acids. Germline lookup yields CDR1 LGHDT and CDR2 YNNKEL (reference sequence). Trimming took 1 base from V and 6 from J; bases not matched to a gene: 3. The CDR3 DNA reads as TGTGCCAGCAGCCAAGGACTAGCGGATTCCGGGGAGCTGTTTTTT. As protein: CASSQGLADSGELFF.

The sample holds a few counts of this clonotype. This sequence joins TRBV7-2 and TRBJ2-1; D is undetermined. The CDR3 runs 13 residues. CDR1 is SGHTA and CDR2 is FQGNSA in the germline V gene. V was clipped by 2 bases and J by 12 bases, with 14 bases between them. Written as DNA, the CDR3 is TGTGCCAGCAGCTTAACTTTTCGGCAGGTGCAGTTCTTC. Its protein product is CASSLTFRQVQFF. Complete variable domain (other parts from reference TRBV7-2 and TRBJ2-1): GAGVSQSPSNKVTEKGKDVELRCDPISGHTALYWYRQSLGQGLEFLIYFQGNSAPDKSGLPSDRFSAERTGGSVSTLTIQRTQQEDSAVYLCASSLTFRQVQFFGPGTRLTVL.

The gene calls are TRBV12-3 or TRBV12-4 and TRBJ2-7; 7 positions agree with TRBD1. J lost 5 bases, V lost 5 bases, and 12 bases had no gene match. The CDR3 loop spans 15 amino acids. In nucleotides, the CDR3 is TGTGCCAGCAGTCGTAGACGGACAGGAGAACACGAGCAGTACTTC. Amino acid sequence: CASSRRRTGEHEQYF.

DNA for the CDR3: TGCGCCAGCAGCTTTGGATTACTAGCGGGAGTTGGAAATGAGCAGTTCTTC. As protein: CASSFGLLAGVGNEQFF. The J gene is TRBJ2-1, the V gene TRBV5-1; 11 bases align to TRBD2. The CDR3 extends over 17 amino acids. Germline CDR1 reads SGHRS; CDR2 reads YFSETQ. Trimming at V came to 2 bases and at J to 7 bases, leaving 11 bases not matched to a gene.

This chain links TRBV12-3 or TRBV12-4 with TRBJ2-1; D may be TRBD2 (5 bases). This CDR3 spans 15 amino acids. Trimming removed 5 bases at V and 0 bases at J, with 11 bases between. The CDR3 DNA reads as TGTGCCAGCAGTCAGCGGCTGAGCTCCTACAATGAGCAGTTCTTC. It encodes CASSQRLSSYNEQFF.

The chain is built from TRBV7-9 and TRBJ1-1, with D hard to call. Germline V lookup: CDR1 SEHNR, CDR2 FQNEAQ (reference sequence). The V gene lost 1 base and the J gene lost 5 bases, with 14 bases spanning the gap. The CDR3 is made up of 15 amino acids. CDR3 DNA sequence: TGTGCCAGCAGCTTAGGCTCGAATCGGGGAACTGAAGCTTTCTTT. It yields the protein CASSLGSNRGTEAFF. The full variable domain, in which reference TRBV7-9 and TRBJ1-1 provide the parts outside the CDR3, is DTGVSQNPRHKITKRGQNVTFRCDPISEHNRLYWYRQTLGQGPEFLTYFQNEAQLEKSRLLSDRFSAERPKGSFSTLEIQRTEQGDSAMYLCASSLGSNRGTEAFFGQGTRLTVV.

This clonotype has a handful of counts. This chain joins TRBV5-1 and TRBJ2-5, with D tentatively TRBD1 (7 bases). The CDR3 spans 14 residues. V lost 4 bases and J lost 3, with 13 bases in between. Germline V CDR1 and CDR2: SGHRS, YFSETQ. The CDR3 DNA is TGCGCCAGCAGCGGCAGGGGGGAGGAAGAGACCCAGTACTTC. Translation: CASSGRGEEETQYF.

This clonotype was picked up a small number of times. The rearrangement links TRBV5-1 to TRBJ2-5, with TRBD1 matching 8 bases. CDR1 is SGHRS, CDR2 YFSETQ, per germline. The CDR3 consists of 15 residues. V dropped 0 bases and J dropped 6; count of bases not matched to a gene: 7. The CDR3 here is CASSLDDRGRKTQYF. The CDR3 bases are TGCGCCAGCAGCTTGGATGACAGGGGTAGAAAGACCCAGTACTTC. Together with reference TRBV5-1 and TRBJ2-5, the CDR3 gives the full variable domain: KAGVTQTPRYLIKTRGQQVTLSCSPISGHRSVSWYQQTPGQGLQFLFEYFSETQRNKGNFPGRFSGRQFSNSRSEMNVSTLELGDSALYLCASSLDDRGRKTQYFGPGTRLLVL.

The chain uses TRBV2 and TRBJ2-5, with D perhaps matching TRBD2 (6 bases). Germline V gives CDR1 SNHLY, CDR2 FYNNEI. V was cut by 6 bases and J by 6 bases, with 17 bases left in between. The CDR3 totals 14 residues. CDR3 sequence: CASSGSALGKTQYF. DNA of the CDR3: TGTGCCAGCAGCGGGAGCGCGCTGGGGAAGACCCAGTACTTC.

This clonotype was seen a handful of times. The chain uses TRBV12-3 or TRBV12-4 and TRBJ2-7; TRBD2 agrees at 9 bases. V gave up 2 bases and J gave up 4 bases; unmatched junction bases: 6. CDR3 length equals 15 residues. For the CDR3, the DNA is TGTGCCAGCAGTTTACGGGCGGGAGGGGGGTACGAGCAGTACTTC. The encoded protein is CASSLRAGGGYEQYF.

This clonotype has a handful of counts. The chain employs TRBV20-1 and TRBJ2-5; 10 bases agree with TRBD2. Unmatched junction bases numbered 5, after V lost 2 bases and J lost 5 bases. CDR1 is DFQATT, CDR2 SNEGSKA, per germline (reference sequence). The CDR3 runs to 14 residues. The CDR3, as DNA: TGCAGTGCTAGACCGGGACTAGCGAGGGAGACCCAGTACTTC. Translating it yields CSARPGLARETQYF.

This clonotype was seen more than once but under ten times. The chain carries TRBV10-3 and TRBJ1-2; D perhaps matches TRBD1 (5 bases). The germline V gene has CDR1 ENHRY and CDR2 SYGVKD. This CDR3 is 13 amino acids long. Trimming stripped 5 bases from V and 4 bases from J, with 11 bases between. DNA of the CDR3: TGTGCCATCAGTTTCGGGACGGGCTATGGCTACACCTTC. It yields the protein CAISFGTGYGYTF.

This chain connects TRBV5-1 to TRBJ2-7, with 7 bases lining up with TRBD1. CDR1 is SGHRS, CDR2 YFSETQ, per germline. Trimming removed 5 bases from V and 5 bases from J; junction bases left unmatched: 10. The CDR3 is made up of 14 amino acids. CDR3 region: CASRPGTDPNEQYF. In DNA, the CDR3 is TGCGCCAGCAGACCCGGGACAGATCCTAACGAGCAGTACTTC. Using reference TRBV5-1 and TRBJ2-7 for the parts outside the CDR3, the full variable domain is KAGVTQTPRYLIKTRGQQVTLSCSPISGHRSVSWYQQTPGQGLQFLFEYFSETQRNKGNFPGRFSGRQFSNSRSEMNVSTLELGDSALYLCASRPGTDPNEQYFGPGTRLTVT.

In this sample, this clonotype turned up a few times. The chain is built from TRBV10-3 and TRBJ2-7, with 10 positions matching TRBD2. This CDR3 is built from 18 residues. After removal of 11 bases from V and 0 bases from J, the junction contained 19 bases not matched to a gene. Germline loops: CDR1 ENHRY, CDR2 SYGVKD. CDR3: CAAKFRASGSRSSYEQYF. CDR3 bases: TGTGCCGCCAAATTCAGGGCTAGCGGGAGCCGGAGCTCCTACGAGCAGTACTTC.

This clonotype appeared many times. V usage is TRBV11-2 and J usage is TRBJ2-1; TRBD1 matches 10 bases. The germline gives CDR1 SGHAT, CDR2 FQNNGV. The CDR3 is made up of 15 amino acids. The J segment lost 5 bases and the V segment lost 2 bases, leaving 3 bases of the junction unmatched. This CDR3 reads CASSLRGQGNNEQFF. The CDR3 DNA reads TGTGCCAGCAGCTTACGGGGACAGGGGAACAATGAGCAGTTCTTC.